These 11 T cell receptor beta chains came from one sample sequenced in a study of shared clonotypes between healthy human individuals. Generated by immunoSEQ multiplex PCR, the TCRdb table keeps only in-frame clones and is missing some. The sample lists some 300,000 clones, around four fifths occurring once. What was sequenced was memory CD4+ T cells sorted from blood. Indicated subset: CD45RA-negative fraction. The receptors were sampled from a man younger than 45 in good health.

The chain has TRBV10-3 and TRBJ2-3; D ambiguous. V lost 11 bases and J 3 bases, leaving 12 bases between the germline ends. CDR1 is ENHRY and CDR2 is SYGVKD in the germline V gene. This CDR3 has 12 residues. CDR3 in DNA: TGTGCCTTAAGGACGGAGACAGATACGCAGTATTTT. It encodes CALRTETDTQYF.

There are a few counts of this clone. The CDR3 DNA follows: TGTGCCAGCTCACCCGGGAATTATGAAAAACTGTTTTTT. It translates to CASSPGNYEKLFF. This chain joins TRBV18 and TRBJ1-4; no clear D gene. The CDR3 is 13 amino acids. Germline V lookup: CDR1 KGHSH, CDR2 LQKENI. Trimming cost V 3 bases and J 6 bases, with 8 bases left between them.

The chain employs TRBV5-1 and TRBJ1-5; D perhaps matches TRBD1 (6 bases). This CDR3 has 15 residues. The germline CDR1 and CDR2 sequences are SGHRS and YFSETQ. V lost 4 bases and J 1 base, leaving 12 bases between the germline ends. This CDR3 reads CASSPSGTSNQPQHF. CDR3 DNA: TGCGCCAGCAGCCCCTCCGGGACAAGCAATCAGCCCCAGCATTTT.

On this clone: The junction differs from germline at one of its ends, possibly a read error. The chain employs TRBV7-7 and TRBJ2-5, with 7 bases matching TRBD1. CDR3 size: 15 residues. In germline, CDR1 is SSHAT, CDR2 FNYEAQ (reference sequence). The CDR3 DNA reads as TGTGCTAGCAGAAGGTTACAGGGGCCCCAAGAGACCCAGTACTTC. This codes for CASRRLQGPQETQYF.

The rearrangement uses TRBV12-5 and TRBJ2-7; D is unclear. Germline CDR1 LGHNT, CDR2 FRNRAP. The CDR3 covers 9 residues. V was cut by 8 bases and J by 3 bases, with 2 bases left in between. CDR3 sequence: CASNYEQYF. CDR3 nucleotide sequence: TGTGCTAGTAACTACGAGCAGTACTTC.

The rearrangement links TRBV21-1 to TRBJ1-4. TRBV21-1 is labeled a pseudogene. There are 14 residues in the CDR3. The CDR3 sequence: CASSRGGGNEKLFF. The CDR3 DNA reads TGTGCCAGCAGCAGGGGCGGGGGTAATGAAAAACTGTTTTTT.

In its sample, this clone was seen a few times. The genes are TRBV13 and TRBJ2-2; D is perhaps TRBD1 (6 bases). V lost 6 bases and J lost 0, with 14 bases in between. This CDR3 has 16 residues. CDR1 and CDR2 from the germline V gene are PRHDT and FYEKMQ (reference sequence). The CDR3 here is CASRLTGPSNTGELFF. CDR3 coding DNA: TGTGCCAGCAGACTTACAGGGCCTTCGAACACCGGGGAGCTGTTTTTT.

The chain links TRBV10-1 to TRBJ2-3; 8 nucleotides align to TRBD2. With 2 bases clipped from V and 3 bases from J, the junction kept 10 bases outside the gene matches. The CDR3 covers 17 residues. Germline V CDR1 and CDR2: WNHNN, SYGVQD (reference sequence). In DNA, the CDR3 is TGCGCCAGCAGTGAGCGGACGGGTAGCGGGACTACAGATACGCAGTATTTT. Translation gives CASSERTGSGTTDTQYF.

J is TRBJ2-3 and V is TRBV6-5; D ambiguous. The CDR3 spans 14 residues. The V gene's germline CDR1 is MNHEY and CDR2 SVGAGI. The V end lost 2 bases, the J end lost 2 bases, and 8 bases lay between the germline ends. For the CDR3, the DNA is TGTGCCAGCAGTTACAATCCTTTCACAGATACGCAGTATTTT. This encodes CASSYNPFTDTQYF.

Comments on this clone: A far larger clone is just one base off, so this is likely a read error. Within the sample, other DNA sequences also encode this same CDR3. The rearrangement links TRBV5-4 to TRBJ2-1; D is possibly TRBD2 (5 bases). CDR3 length: 16 amino acids. Germline CDR1 SGHNT, CDR2 YYREEE (reference sequence). CDR3 nucleotides: TGTGCTAGCAGCTTTTCGAGGGTTCGGTCCGCCAATGAGCAGTTCTTC. Residues: CASSFSRVRSANEQFF.

The J gene is TRBJ1-2, the V gene TRBV19; 7 positions match TRBD1. Trimming took 3 bases from V and 7 from J; bases not matched to a gene: 11. Germline CDR1 and CDR2: LNHDA and SQIVND (reference sequence). The CDR3 length is 15 residues. The CDR3 is CASSMFQGDVAGYTF. Written as DNA, the CDR3 is TGTGCCAGTAGTATGTTCCAGGGGGATGTGGCTGGCTACACCTTC. The entire variable domain, with the rest obtained from reference TRBV19 and TRBJ1-2, is as follows: DGGITQSPKYLFRKEGQNVTLSCEQNLNHDAMYWYRQDPGQGLRLIYYSQIVNDFQKGDIAEGYSVSREKKESFPLTVTSAQKNPTAFYLCASSMFQGDVAGYTFGSGTRLTVV.